This T cell receptor beta chain was recovered during a study of neurological immune-mediated disorders. In TCRdb, the 5' RACE reads were re-called with MiXCR into one record per CDR3 protein. The sample has about 88,000 distinct CDR3 sequences; 3.5% are singletons. This clonotype was seen repeatedly, ten times or more. This clonotype was obtained from a woman under 30 with multiple sclerosis. The specimen sequenced was PBMCs.

The CDR3 reads CASSYSASGAPDGYTF. The CDR3 region has the DNA TGTGCCAGCAGTTACTCTGCGTCAGGGGCCCCTGATGGCTACACCTTC. The J gene is TRBJ1-2, the V gene TRBV6-6, with D perhaps TRBD1 (6 bases). CDR3 length: 16 amino acids. CDR1 is MNHNY, CDR2 SVGAGI, per germline (reference sequence). Trimming pared 0 bases from V and 6 bases from J, leaving 17 bases between.